Shown below are 26 T cell receptor beta chains from a single sample sequenced in a study of cytomegalovirus exposure and HLA in healthy donors. It was with 60 Vbeta and 13 Jbeta primers that the PCR ran. TCRdb's table, derived via immunoSEQ multiplex PCR, lists solely in-frame clones and lacks some. The sample gives around 200,000 clones, around four fifths of which show up once; 2.5% to 3.5% is in the top ten. Input material: PBMCs. The receptors were sampled from a female donor in good health and CMV-seronegative.

V usage is TRBV19 and J usage is TRBJ1-1; D possibly corresponds to TRBD1 (6 bases). Trimming took off 7 bases at V and 1 base at J, with 10 bases between the two ends. Germline assignment: CDR1 LNHDA and CDR2 SQIVND (reference sequence). The CDR3 runs to 13 residues. Here the CDR3 reads CASNLGGNTEAFF. The DNA for the CDR3 is TGTGCCAGTAACCTAGGGGGGAACACTGAAGCTTTCTTT.

The chain employs TRBV18 and TRBJ2-3; TRBD2 agrees at 10 bases. V was pared by 6 bases and J by 1 base, with 7 bases of the junction left unmatched. Germline V CDR1 and CDR2: KGHSH, LQKENI. This CDR3 spans 16 amino acids. This CDR3 reads CASSPIAGGRTDTQYF. CDR3 coding DNA: TGTGCCAGCTCCCCCATAGCGGGAGGCCGCACAGATACGCAGTATTTT. Full variable domain (outside the CDR3, taken from reference TRBV18 and TRBJ2-3): NAGVMQNPRHLVRRRGQEARLRCSPMKGHSHVYWYRQLPEEGLKFMVYLQKENIIDESGMPKERFSAEFPKEGPSILRIQQVVRGDSAAYFCASSPIAGGRTDTQYFGPGTRLTVL.

The chain uses TRBV7-6 and TRBJ2-1, with TRBD2 identical over 9 bases. Germline CDR1 reads SGHVS; CDR2 reads FNYEAQ. The CDR3 consists of 15 residues. The J segment lost 5 bases and the V segment lost 3 bases, leaving 5 bases of the junction unmatched. DNA for the CDR3: TGTGCCAGCAGCTTCATAGCGGGAGTCGACAATGAGCAGTTCTTC. Protein sequence: CASSFIAGVDNEQFF.

This clone was counted a few times. The same CDR3 arises from other DNA sequences in this sample as well. This chain uses TRBV9 with TRBJ1-1; 8 bases map to TRBD1. Germline lookup yields CDR1 SGDLS and CDR2 YYNGEE. V gave up 4 bases and J gave up 4 bases; unmatched junction bases: 3. This CDR3 has 13 residues. CDR3 in DNA: TGTGCCAGCAGCATTGGGACAGGCACTGAAGCTTTCTTT. The encoded protein is CASSIGTGTEAFF.

The chain combines TRBV7-2 with TRBJ1-5, with 7 positions matching TRBD1. There are 15 residues in the CDR3. Germline CDR1 is SGHTA and CDR2 is FQGNSA. The V gene end was trimmed by 1 base and the J gene end by 0 bases; junction bases not matched to a gene: 0. The CDR3 coding sequence is TGTGCCAGCAGCTTAGGACAGGGTAGCAATCAGCCCCAGCATTTT. It codes for CASSLGQGSNQPQHF.

This clone was counted once. The V call is TRBV15, the J call TRBJ1-1, with TRBD1 matching 10 bases. CDR3 size: 15 residues. The germline V gene encodes CDR1 LNHNV and CDR2 YYDKDF (reference sequence). The V segment lost 4 bases and the J segment 8 bases; nucleotides outside the gene matches: 10. The CDR3 region is CATSTSSTGGGEAFF. The CDR3 nucleotides read TGTGCCACCAGCACCTCCTCGACAGGGGGCGGAGAAGCTTTCTTT.

This chain connects TRBV7-3 to TRBJ2-2, with D hard to call. V lost 4 bases and J 2 bases, leaving 5 bases between the germline ends. This CDR3 region has 13 residues. The V gene's germline CDR1 is SGHTA and CDR2 FQGTGA. The CDR3 is CASSSVNTGELFF. The CDR3 nucleotides are TGTGCCAGCAGCTCGGTTAACACCGGGGAGCTGTTTTTT.

This clone turned up a few times. The chain uses TRBV11-2 and TRBJ1-2, with 9 bases identical to TRBD1. The CDR3 runs 13 residues. Per the germline V gene, CDR1 is SGHAT and CDR2 is FQNNGV. V was pared by 5 bases and J by 4 bases, with 2 bases of the junction left unmatched. CDR3: CASSQQGAYGYTF. The CDR3 DNA sequence: TGTGCCAGCAGCCAACAGGGGGCCTATGGCTACACCTTC.

CDR3 sequence: CASSLWGGGNTIYF. Written as DNA, the CDR3 is TGTGCCAGCAGCCTTTGGGGAGGTGGAAACACCATATATTTT. The chain uses TRBV28 and TRBJ1-3, with D hard to call. CDR3 size: 14 residues. Germline loops: CDR1 MDHEN, CDR2 SYDVKM. Trimming removed 6 bases from V and 3 bases from J, with 12 bases in between.

V is TRBV5-1 and J is TRBJ1-2, with D possibly matching TRBD1 (5 bases). Looked up from germline, CDR1 is SGHRS and CDR2 is YFSETQ. CDR3 length equals 14 residues. The ends were cut back, 0 bases at V and 3 bases at J, with 9 bases in the middle. The CDR3, as DNA: TGCGCCAGCAGCTTGGCAGGGTGGGACTATGGCTACACCTTC. As protein: CASSLAGWDYGYTF.

This rearrangement joins TRBV30 to TRBJ2-3; D is undetermined. There are 11 residues in the CDR3. Germline CDR1 GTSNPN, CDR2 SVGIG (reference sequence). V lost 3 bases and J lost 4, with 5 bases in between. In nucleotides, the CDR3 is TGTGCCTGGAGCCTCTCAGATACGCAGTATTTT. This translates into CAWSLSDTQYF.

A single count supports this clone. This chain connects TRBV7-2 to TRBJ2-7, with 14 bases lining up with TRBD2. Unmatched junction bases numbered 3, after V lost 5 bases and J lost 6 bases. CDR1 SGHTA and CDR2 FQGNSA come from the germline V gene. The CDR3 totals 14 residues. CDR3 residues: CASSSGLAGGEQYF. For the CDR3, the DNA is TGTGCCAGCAGCAGCGGACTAGCGGGGGGCGAGCAGTACTTC.

This chain links TRBV7-9 with TRBJ1-2; D unresolved. The germline V gene encodes CDR1 SEHNR and CDR2 FQNEAQ (reference sequence). The CDR3 is 13 residues long. Trimming removed 1 base from V and 4 bases from J, with 7 bases in between. The CDR3 region is CASSLENSYGYTF. The CDR3 coding sequence is TGTGCCAGCAGCTTAGAGAACTCCTATGGCTACACCTTC.

The chain combines TRBV10-3 with TRBJ2-3, with D maybe TRBD2 (6 bases). The V and J ends lost 8 bases and 2 bases respectively, with 17 bases between them. Germline loops: CDR1 ENHRY, CDR2 SYGVKD. The CDR3 spans 15 residues. The DNA for the CDR3 is TGTGCCATCGGTGCTATCGGGACTTTCACAGATACGCAGTATTTT. Amino acid sequence: CAIGAIGTFTDTQYF.

The rearrangement links TRBV5-4 to TRBJ1-2, with TRBD1 identical over 11 bases. V lost 4 bases, J lost 2 bases, and 10 bases stayed unmatched. Germline V gene data show CDR1 as SGHNT and CDR2 as YYREEE (reference sequence). The CDR3 has 17 residues. CDR3 region: CASSDPTGQGANYGYTF. The CDR3 DNA follows: TGTGCCAGCAGCGACCCGACCGGACAGGGGGCGAACTATGGCTACACCTTC.

CDR3 sequence reads: CASSLGQGNYGYTF. The CDR3 nucleotides are TGCGCCAGCAGCCTGGGACAGGGGAACTATGGCTACACCTTC. The V gene is TRBV4-3, the J gene TRBJ1-2; 10 bases fit TRBD1. Per the germline V gene, CDR1 is LGHNA and CDR2 is YSLEER. The V segment lost 4 bases and the J segment 2 bases; nucleotides outside the gene matches: 1. The CDR3 is 14 residues long.

This clone has just one count. The CDR3 reads CSATGGAPLHF. DNA of the CDR3: TGCAGTGCTACTGGGGGCGCACCCCTCCACTTT. The V and J genes are TRBV20-1 and TRBJ1-6; the D gene is possibly TRBD1 (6 bases). The germline V gene encodes CDR1 DFQATT and CDR2 SNEGSKA (reference sequence). The length of the CDR3 is 11 residues. The V and J ends lost 4 bases and 11 bases respectively, with 9 bases between them.

The J gene is TRBJ2-5, the V gene TRBV4-1; D might be TRBD2 (5 bases). Germline V lookup: CDR1 MGHRA, CDR2 YSYEKL. Trimming left V 0 bases short and J 4 bases short, with 15 bases between. The CDR3 spans 16 residues. CDR3 in DNA: TGCGCCAGCAGCCAAGAAAATATGAGGGTTGGAGAGACCCAGTACTTC. It codes for CASSQENMRVGETQYF.

The gene calls are TRBV7-9 and TRBJ1-1, with 9 bases lining up with TRBD1. The CDR3 totals 16 residues. The germline V gene has CDR1 SEHNR and CDR2 FQNEAQ (reference sequence). V lost 5 bases and J lost 0; bases outside the gene matches: 7. In DNA, the CDR3 is TGTGCCAGCAGCCGAGGGACAGGGACTTTGAACACTGAAGCTTTCTTT. Translated, it gives CASSRGTGTLNTEAFF. The full variable domain, completed using reference TRBV7-9 and TRBJ1-1, is DTGVSQNPRHKITKRGQNVTFRCDPISEHNRLYWYRQTLGQGPEFLTYFQNEAQLEKSRLLSDRFSAERPKGSFSTLEIQRTEQGDSAMYLCASSRGTGTLNTEAFFGQGTRLTVV.

This clone was detected only a few times. Sequence at one end of the junction differs from germline and may be a read error. V usage is TRBV23-1 and J usage is TRBJ2-3, with 8 bases aligning to TRBD2. Being an ORF, TRBV23-1 has a function that is uncertain. CDR3 length: 17 residues. The CDR3: CASSQSPGGRITYTQYF. Here the CDR3 DNA reads TGCGCCAGCAGTCAATCTCCAGGCGGGAGGATCACATATACGCAGTATTTT.

The J gene is TRBJ1-1, the V gene TRBV28; D uncertain. CDR1 MDHEN and CDR2 SYDVKM come from the germline V gene. The V end lost 2 bases, the J end lost 8 bases, and 9 bases lay between the germline ends. The length of the CDR3 is 12 residues. DNA of the CDR3: TGTGCCAGCAGTTTACCCGCGAGCGAAGCTTTCTTT. Translated, it gives CASSLPASEAFF.

This chain joins TRBV5-6 and TRBJ2-5, with D uncertain. Gene TRBJ2-7 matches the end of the DNA better, so the J call may be wrong. This CDR3 is 13 amino acids long. The V gene's germline CDR1 is SGHDT and CDR2 YYEEEE. The CDR3: CASSLGAADEQYF. The CDR3 DNA reads TGTGCCAGCAGCTTGGGGGCAGCCGACGAGCAGTACTTC.

The rearrangement links TRBV30 to TRBJ1-3; a weak D match, TRBD1 (5 bases). The V gene's germline CDR1 is GTSNPN and CDR2 SVGIG (reference sequence). The CDR3 runs 12 residues. The V end lost 2 bases, the J end lost 8 bases, and 10 bases lay between the germline ends. CDR3 amino acids: CAWSQGGDTIYF. DNA for the CDR3: TGTGCCTGGAGTCAGGGAGGGGACACCATATATTTT.

The chain uses TRBV10-1 and TRBJ2-7, with D perhaps matching TRBD2 (6 bases). Germline lookup yields CDR1 WNHNN and CDR2 SYGVQD (reference sequence). The CDR3 has 16 amino acids. Trimming cost V 3 bases and J 1 base, with 16 bases left between them. For the CDR3, the DNA is TGCGCCAGCAGTGACCGGGGCGGGAAAACATCCTACGAGCAGTACTTC. Translation gives CASSDRGGKTSYEQYF.

This clone showed up just a few times. The chain recombines TRBV6-1 with TRBJ2-3, with 9 bases lining up with TRBD2. V lost 5 bases and J lost 1; bases outside the gene matches: 1. Looked up from germline, CDR1 is MNHNS and CDR2 is SASEGT. This CDR3 has 14 residues. The CDR3 loop reads CASSLAGGTDTQYF. The CDR3 DNA sequence: TGTGCCAGCAGTTTAGCGGGAGGCACAGATACGCAGTATTTT.

The chain carries TRBV19 and TRBJ2-7; TRBD1 matches 7 bases. Germline V gene data show CDR1 as LNHDA and CDR2 as SQIVND (reference sequence). The ends lost 5 bases at V and 2 bases at J; junction bases unmatched: 3. The CDR3 consists of 13 residues. Here the CDR3 DNA reads TGTGCCAGTAGTCAAGACAGGGCCTACGAGCAGTACTTC. Protein product: CASSQDRAYEQYF.